The 21 T cell receptor beta chains below were found in one sample sequenced in a study of T-cell memory formation after mild COVID-19. MiXCR, applied by TCRdb to the 5' RACE reads, yields one record per CDR3 protein. The profile shows 350,000 to 550,000 distinct CDR3 sequences, about 20% of them singletons. Sequences were obtained from PBMCs or a T cell subset sorted from them (not recorded which). The origin of the receptors is a man in his late teens or twenties who had mild COVID-19 (a few samples of this study predate the infection). Cell type and time point are not known.

This clonotype was recorded a few times. The chain is built from TRBV5-6 and TRBJ2-2; 7 positions match TRBD1. The germline V gene has CDR1 SGHDT and CDR2 YYEEEE. The CDR3 totals 15 residues. V trimming: 1 base; J trimming: 5 bases; junction bases outside the gene matches: 5. The CDR3 protein is CASSLKPQGTGELFF. DNA of the CDR3: TGTGCCAGCAGCTTGAAACCACAGGGGACCGGGGAGCTGTTTTTT.

The J gene is TRBJ1-1, the V gene TRBV18; D is ambiguous. The germline gives CDR1 KGHSH, CDR2 LQKENI. V gave up 2 bases and J gave up 1 base, with 8 bases separating them. The CDR3 is 14 residues long. This chain's CDR3 is CASSPMEANTEAFF. In nucleotides, the CDR3 is TGTGCCAGCTCACCAATGGAGGCGAACACTGAAGCTTTCTTT.

CDR3 coding DNA: TGTGCCAGCAGCCTAACCTCTAGCGGATGGACAGATACGCAGTATTTT. It codes for CASSLTSSGWTDTQYF. This chain connects TRBV9 to TRBJ2-3; 7 bases are shared with TRBD2. The CDR3 is 16 amino acids. The V and J ends lost 4 bases and 3 bases, in that order; junction bases with no gene match: 11. Per germline, CDR1 SGDLS and CDR2 YYNGEE.

This clonotype has a handful of counts. The chain employs TRBV4-1 and TRBJ2-1, with TRBD2 identical over 10 bases. After removal of 1 base from V and 8 bases from J, the junction contained 8 bases not matched to a gene. This CDR3 spans 16 amino acids. Germline-derived CDR1 and CDR2 are MGHRA and YSYEKL. The CDR3 DNA sequence: TGCGCCAGCAGCCAAGGTTCCGTAGCGGGGGGTTATGAGCAGTTCTTC. Protein sequence: CASSQGSVAGGYEQFF.

The V call is TRBV20-1, the J call TRBJ1-2; D not certain. Germline V gene data show CDR1 as DFQATT and CDR2 as SNEGSKA (reference sequence). The germline V and J ends were trimmed by 3 bases and 2 bases, with 10 bases remaining between them. There are 13 residues in the CDR3. CDR3 in amino acids: CSASEGLNYGYTF. The CDR3, as DNA: TGCAGTGCTAGTGAGGGCTTAAACTATGGCTACACCTTC.

The chain combines TRBV2 with TRBJ2-1; 10 bases agree with TRBD1. There are 14 residues in the CDR3. V lost 4 bases and J lost 3; bases outside the gene matches: 0. Germline V gene data show CDR1 as SNHLY and CDR2 as FYNNEI. Here the CDR3 DNA reads TGTGCCAGCAGTGGGACAGGGGGCTACAATGAGCAGTTCTTC. As protein: CASSGTGGYNEQFF.

There are a few counts of this clonotype. V and J are TRBV7-3 and TRBJ1-1; no clear D. Germline CDR1 and CDR2: SGHTA and FQGTGA. V was trimmed by 1 base and J by 4 bases, leaving 7 bases between them. The CDR3 loop spans 13 amino acids. The CDR3 loop is CASSLMSATEAFF. CDR3 coding DNA: TGTGCCAGCAGCTTAATGTCGGCCACTGAAGCTTTCTTT.

This clonotype was seen at least ten times. The rearrangement links TRBV5-1 to TRBJ2-2; D is ambiguous. There are 14 residues in the CDR3. V was cut by 1 base and J by 3 bases, with 7 bases left in between. Germline loops: CDR1 SGHRS, CDR2 YFSETQ. The CDR3, as DNA: TGCGCCAGCAGCTTGCAAGCAGACACCGGGGAGCTGTTTTTT. Encoded protein: CASSLQADTGELFF.

The gene calls are TRBV29-1 and TRBJ1-1, with a tentative D call TRBD1 (6 bases). The CDR3 extends over 13 amino acids. The V end lost 3 bases, the J end lost 5 bases, and 13 bases lay between the germline ends. The germline gives CDR1 SQVTM, CDR2 ANQGSEA. CDR3 protein: CSVDTGSSTEAFF. CDR3 sequence (DNA): TGCAGCGTTGACACAGGGTCGTCAACTGAAGCTTTCTTT.

The chain is built from TRBV5-6 and TRBJ1-5; no clear D gene. The germline V and J ends were trimmed by 1 base and 9 bases, with 8 bases remaining between them. Germline CDR1 reads SGHDT; CDR2 reads YYEEEE. CDR3 size: 12 residues. CDR3 coding DNA: TGTGCCAGCAGCTTGACCACGGGGCCCCAGCATTTT. It is translated as CASSLTTGPQHF. Supplemented by reference TRBV5-6 and TRBJ1-5, the full variable domain reads DAGVTQSPTHLIKTRGQQVTLRCSPKSGHDTVSWYQQALGQGPQFIFQYYEEEERQRGNFPDRFSGHQFPNYSSELNVNALLLGDSALYLCASSLTTGPQHFGDGTRLSIL.

This rearrangement joins TRBV21-1 to TRBJ1-4; no check of the table's D call, TRBD1, against the DNA was made. TRBV21-1 is a listed pseudogene. The CDR3 length is 14 residues. The DNA for the CDR3 is TGTGCCAGCACTTACGGGACAGAGAATGAAAAACTGTTTTTT. It is translated as CASTYGTENEKLFF.

This clonotype came up many times. J is TRBJ2-1 and V is TRBV7-3; TRBD2 might be the D (5 bases). CDR3 length: 17 amino acids. Trimming took 5 bases from V and 7 from J, leaving 24 bases between them. Germline assignment: CDR1 SGHTA and CDR2 FQGTGA. The CDR3 nucleotides read TGTGCCAGCAGCCTGTCCCCATTGGGCTTCTCGGGGAATGAGCAGTTCTTC. This codes for CASSLSPLGFSGNEQFF.

This clonotype was seen only a few times. This CDR3 reads CASSLDTLGAIYF. CDR3 coding DNA: TGTGCCAGCAGCTTAGATACTTTGGGGGCCATATATTTT. The chain links TRBV13 to TRBJ1-3; tentative D call: TRBD1 (5 bases). V was clipped by 1 base and J by 11 bases, with 12 bases between them. Germline assignment: CDR1 PRHDT and CDR2 FYEKMQ (reference sequence). This CDR3 region has 13 residues.

The chain carries TRBV5-1 and TRBJ2-7; 8 bases align to TRBD1. This CDR3 region has 15 residues. The germline V gene encodes CDR1 SGHRS and CDR2 YFSETQ. Trimming took 5 bases from V and 2 from J; bases not matched to a gene: 9. The CDR3 region is CASRLTGGRTYEQYF. In DNA form, the CDR3 reads TGCGCCAGCAGGTTAACAGGGGGGAGAACCTACGAGCAGTACTTC.

Only a few counts were recorded for this clonotype. The chain combines TRBV7-2 with TRBJ2-2; weak D call: TRBD2 (5 bases). V was shortened by 1 base and J by 5 bases, with 14 bases between the two germline ends. The CDR3 runs to 16 residues. Germline CDR1 reads SGHTA; CDR2 reads FQGNSA. Written as DNA, the CDR3 is TGTGCCAGCAGCTTAGGGAGGCTTGACTTGACCGGGGAGCTGTTTTTT. This encodes CASSLGRLDLTGELFF.

The chain recombines TRBV30 with TRBJ2-7; 8 bases agree with TRBD1. The junction had 7 bases not matched to a gene; V was cut back by 1 base and J by 5 bases. The CDR3 length is 14 residues. Germline CDR1 is GTSNPN and CDR2 is SVGIG (reference sequence). The CDR3 coding sequence is TGTGCCTGGAGTGGGACAGGGCACCGCCACGAGCAGTACTTC. Protein product: CAWSGTGHRHEQYF.

There are a few counts of this clonotype. This sequence joins TRBV6-5 and TRBJ1-1; TRBD1 is a possible D gene (6 bases). Between the trimmed V and J ends, which lost 4 bases and 3 bases, there was a span of 9 bases. Germline assignment: CDR1 MNHEY and CDR2 SVGAGI. The CDR3 is made up of 13 amino acids. CDR3 bases: TGTGCCAGCAGTTGGAGGGGGGACACTGAAGCTTTCTTT. Its protein product is CASSWRGDTEAFF.

The chain employs TRBV5-5 and TRBJ1-6, with D uncertain. The V end was cut by 4 bases, the J end by 9 bases, with 11 bases between. The length of the CDR3 is 13 residues. CDR1 is SGHKS and CDR2 is YYEKEE in the germline V gene (reference sequence). The CDR3 spells CASSDRRLSPLHF. As DNA, the CDR3 is TGTGCCAGCAGCGACCGTCGGCTTTCACCCCTCCACTTT.

The chain has TRBV6-2 or TRBV6-3 and TRBJ2-7; possible D gene TRBD1, 5 bases. Looked up from germline, CDR1 is MNHEY and CDR2 is SVGEGT. The CDR3 consists of 13 residues. V was trimmed by 3 bases and J by 3 bases, leaving 9 bases between them. This CDR3 is CASSYMQGYEQYV. The DNA for the CDR3 is TGTGCCAGCAGTTATATGCAGGGCTACGAGCAGTACGTC.

This clonotype turned up a few times. This chain links TRBV4-1 with TRBJ2-1; no clear D. Germline CDR1 is MGHRA and CDR2 is YSYEKL. Trimming stripped 3 bases from V and 0 bases from J, with 12 bases between. This CDR3 contains 16 residues. CDR3 protein: CASSQRRLNSYNEQFF. The CDR3 bases are TGCGCCAGCAGCCAGCGACGATTAAACTCCTACAATGAGCAGTTCTTC.

The sample holds a few counts of this clonotype. J is TRBJ2-3 and V is TRBV24-1; TRBD2 matches at 7 bases. CDR3 length: 14 residues. V dropped 4 bases and J dropped 2; count of bases not matched to a gene: 2. Germline V gene data show CDR1 as KGHDR and CDR2 as SFDVKD. CDR3: CATSDGGYTDTQYF. CDR3 bases: TGTGCCACCAGTGACGGGGGGTACACAGATACGCAGTATTTT.